This TCR beta chain was found in a study of blood T cell repertoires in COVID-19. In this sample, this clone turned up a few times. Original handling: Reference gene primer amplification in the assay estimated nucleated cell counts. Only in-frame clones appear in the TCRdb table, and some are missing; sequencing was by immunoSEQ multiplex PCR. The V and J calls and clone size were taken over from that table, and D and trimming were inferred from the DNA. The repertoire holds about 210,000 clones, with approximately 80% as singletons. With 0 bases clipped from V and 2 bases from J, the junction kept 4 bases outside the gene matches. CDR1 is MRHNA, CDR2 SNTAGT, per germline. The CDR3 is 16 residues long.

The source is a man younger than 45 with acute COVID-19. Sequenced: PBMCs or T cells enriched from blood (not recorded which). The chain links TRBV6-4 to TRBJ2-3, with 8 bases that match TRBD2. In nucleotides, the CDR3 is TGTGCCAGCAGTGACTCTCCGGGGGGGTTCACAGATACGCAGTATTTT. It translates to CASSDSPGGFTDTQYF.